This TCR beta chain was obtained from a study of blood T cell repertoires in COVID-19. The overall study: PBMCs, B-cell-depleted T cells, or T cells were the source of the cDNA or gDNA that made up the material.

V lost 4 bases, J lost 3 bases, and 11 bases stayed unmatched. The CDR3 has 16 amino acids. Germline lookup yields CDR1 MNHEY and CDR2 SMNVEV (reference sequence). As originally analysed: Cell counts per sample came from amplifying reference gene primers. This table comes from immunoSEQ multiplex PCR, and its TCRdb copy is limited to in-frame clones, with some not included. That table gives V, J and clone size, and the DNA gave D and trimming. The sample has 150,000 to 200,000 clones; around 87% are singletons. The source is a man between 60 and 75 years old with COVID-19, enrolled during active disease. This chain uses TRBV27 with TRBJ1-2, with 7 bases matching TRBD1. Sequencing used peripheral blood. CDR3 DNA sequence: TGTGCCAGCAGTTCGGCCCCGGGGACAGAATACTATGGCTACACCTTC. As protein: CASSSAPGTEYYGYTF.